The 13 T cell receptor beta chains listed next were all sequenced from one sample in a study of T cells in Graves' hyperthyroidism and ophthalmopathy. Using RNA transcripts as the source, TCR beta CDR3 regions were amplified. TCR CDR3 underwent first-round RT-PCR with the HTBI primer set. Each CDR3 protein gets one entry after TCRdb re-called the multiplex PCR reads with MiXCR. The profile shows some 550,000 distinct CDR3 sequences, less than 25% of them singletons. Material for sequencing was blood. The receptors here all came from a man aged 18 to 29 with Graves' hyperthyroidism.

The genes are TRBV3-1 and TRBJ1-5; D is undetermined. Germline CDR1 is LGHDT and CDR2 is YNNKEL (reference sequence). CDR3 size: 13 residues. V was cut by 4 bases and J by 9 bases, with 13 bases left in between. CDR3 sequence: CASSPRGVSPQHF. In nucleotides, the CDR3 is TGTGCCAGCAGCCCCCGAGGAGTCTCGCCCCAGCATTTT.

The chain joins TRBV2 to TRBJ2-4; maybe TRBD2 (6 bases). This CDR3 has 11 residues. V dropped 6 bases and J dropped 9 bases, with 9 bases sitting between them. CDR1 is SNHLY and CDR2 is FYNNEI in the germline V gene. The CDR3 loop reads CASRQEGIQYF. CDR3 bases: TGTGCCAGCAGACAGGAGGGCATTCAGTACTTC.

This clonotype was recorded many times. This chain connects TRBV20-1 to TRBJ2-5, with D possibly being TRBD2 (6 bases). Germline-derived CDR1 and CDR2 are DFQATT and SNEGSKA (reference sequence). This CDR3 is 13 amino acids long. V was cut by 5 bases and J by 9 bases, with 19 bases left in between. The CDR3 is CSAPLRTSGAQYF. The DNA for the CDR3 is TGCAGTGCTCCGCTCCGGACCTCGGGGGCCCAGTACTTC.

This clonotype was found a few times. This may be a read error: a much more frequent sequence differs by one nucleotide. V gene TRBV19 combines with J gene TRBJ1-1, with D uncertain. CDR3 length: 13 amino acids. The V gene's germline CDR1 is LNHDA and CDR2 SQIVND (reference sequence). Here the CDR3 reads CASSKSGDTEACF. The CDR3 DNA reads as TGTGCCAGTAGTAAGTCAGGCGACACTGAAGCTTGCTTT.

The sample holds a few counts of this clonotype. The rearrangement joins TRBV14 to TRBJ1-2; D may be TRBD1 (6 bases). The germline V gene has CDR1 SGHDN and CDR2 FVKESK. The CDR3 totals 14 residues. V lost 2 bases to trimming and J lost 3 bases, with 10 bases between them. The CDR3: CASSQSNRDYGYTF. The CDR3 bases are TGTGCCAGCAGCCAAAGTAACAGGGACTATGGCTACACCTTC. The full variable domain, rest sourced from reference TRBV14 and TRBJ1-2, is EAGVTQFPSHSVIEKGQTVTLRCDPISGHDNLYWYRRVMGKEIKFLLHFVKESKQDESGMPNNRFLAERTGGTYSTLKVQPAELEDSGVYFCASSQSNRDYGYTFGSGTRLTVV.

This clonotype has a count of ten or more. The chain links TRBV12-3 or TRBV12-4 to TRBJ1-2, with a weak D call TRBD1 (5 bases). Trimming cost V 4 bases and J 5 bases, with 14 bases left between them. The length of the CDR3 is 14 residues. CDR3 amino acids: CASSSDKGNYGYTF. CDR3 DNA sequence: TGTGCCAGCAGTTCCGACAAGGGGAATTATGGCTACACCTTC.

This clonotype was counted many times. The V call is TRBV5-1, the J call TRBJ1-3, with D possibly being TRBD1 (6 bases). The CDR3 spans 14 residues. Trimming took off 4 bases at V and 4 bases at J, with 12 bases between the two ends. Germline CDR1 is SGHRS and CDR2 is YFSETQ. The CDR3 DNA reads TGCGCCAGCAGCCCACAGGGCGGAGGAAACACCATATATTTT. This codes for CASSPQGGGNTIYF.

The chain couples TRBV9 to TRBJ1-3; D is undetermined. The V gene lost 0 bases and the J gene lost 0 bases, with 7 bases spanning the gap. CDR3 length equals 15 residues. Germline V lookup: CDR1 SGDLS, CDR2 YYNGEE. The CDR3, as DNA: TGTGCCAGCAGCGTAGAGAGTAACTCTGGAAACACCATATATTTT. Translation: CASSVESNSGNTIYF.

This clonotype was seen many times. This chain joins TRBV28 and TRBJ2-7; D is ambiguous. Germline values: CDR1 MDHEN, CDR2 SYDVKM. V was trimmed by 2 bases and J by 5 bases, leaving 4 bases between them. The CDR3 length is 11 residues. CDR3 amino acids: CASSLVNEQYF. The CDR3 DNA is TGTGCCAGCAGTTTAGTCAACGAGCAGTACTTC.

This clonotype was seen ten or more times. The chain is built from TRBV4-1 and TRBJ2-7; D remains ambiguous. V lost 4 bases to trimming and J lost 7 bases, with 14 bases between them. Germline V gene sequence: CDR1 MGHRA, CDR2 YSYEKL. CDR3 length equals 13 residues. CDR3 region: CASSRFSSAEQYF. CDR3 in DNA: TGCGCCAGCAGCCGCTTTTCCAGCGCAGAGCAGTACTTC.

This clonotype has ten or more counts. This chain joins TRBV9 and TRBJ1-2; TRBD1 aligns across 7 bases. V gave up 0 bases and J gave up 4 bases; unmatched junction bases: 6. The germline gives CDR1 SGDLS, CDR2 YYNGEE. This CDR3 has 15 amino acids. CDR3 sequence (DNA): TGTGCCAGCAGCGTAGGGGGACAGCAATTCTATGGCTACACCTTC. Translation: CASSVGGQQFYGYTF.

This clonotype was seen many times. The gene calls are TRBV28 and TRBJ2-5, with TRBD2 matching 12 bases. With V trimmed by 0 bases and J by 5 bases, 13 bases remained unmatched. The CDR3 totals 19 residues. Germline V gives CDR1 MDHEN, CDR2 SYDVKM. The CDR3, as DNA: TGTGCCAGCAGTTTATGGGTCGGGGCTAGCGGGGGGGCCCAGGAGACCCAGTACTTC. This codes for CASSLWVGASGGAQETQYF. Filled out from reference TRBV28 and TRBJ2-5, the complete variable domain reads DVKVTQSSRYLVKRTGEKVFLECVQDMDHENMFWYRQDPGLGLRLIYFSYDVKMKEKGDIPEGYSVSREKKERFSLILESASTNQTSMYLCASSLWVGASGGAQETQYFGPGTRLLVL.

This clonotype was picked up a small number of times. V gene TRBV12-3 or TRBV12-4 combines with J gene TRBJ1-3; possibly TRBD1 for D (5 bases). This CDR3 spans 17 amino acids. The V and J ends lost 5 bases and 3 bases respectively, with 20 bases between them. DNA of the CDR3: TGTGCCAGCAGTCCCCCCCAAGGTTCGACAGATGGAAACACCATATATTTT. Translating it yields CASSPPQGSTDGNTIYF.